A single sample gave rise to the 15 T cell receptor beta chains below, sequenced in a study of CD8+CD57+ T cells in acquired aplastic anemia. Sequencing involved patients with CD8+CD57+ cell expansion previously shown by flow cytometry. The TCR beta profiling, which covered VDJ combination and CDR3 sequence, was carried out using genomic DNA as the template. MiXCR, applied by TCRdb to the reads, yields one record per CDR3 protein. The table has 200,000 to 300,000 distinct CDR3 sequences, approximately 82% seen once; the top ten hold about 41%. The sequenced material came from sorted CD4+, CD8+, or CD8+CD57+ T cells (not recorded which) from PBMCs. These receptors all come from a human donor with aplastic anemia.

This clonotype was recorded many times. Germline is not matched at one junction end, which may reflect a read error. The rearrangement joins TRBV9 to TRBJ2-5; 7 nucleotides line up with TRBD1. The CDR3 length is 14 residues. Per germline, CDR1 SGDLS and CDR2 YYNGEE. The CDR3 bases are TGTGCCAGCAGCGTAGGGGGACAGAGCACAGATACGTATTTT. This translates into CASSVGGQSTDTYF.

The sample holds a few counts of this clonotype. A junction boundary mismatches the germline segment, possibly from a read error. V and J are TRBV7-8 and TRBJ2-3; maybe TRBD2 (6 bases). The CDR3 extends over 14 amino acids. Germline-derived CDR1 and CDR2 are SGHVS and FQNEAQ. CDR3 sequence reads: CASSLAGGPATQSF. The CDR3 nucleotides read TGTGCCAGCAGCTTAGCGGGAGGTCCCGCAACGCAGTCTTTT.

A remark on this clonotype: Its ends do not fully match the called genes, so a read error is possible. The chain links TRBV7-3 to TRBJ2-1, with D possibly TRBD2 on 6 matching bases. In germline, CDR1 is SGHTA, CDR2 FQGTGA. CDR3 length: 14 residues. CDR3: CASSCDGGCGEHHF. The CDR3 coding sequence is TGTGCCAGCAGCTGTGATGGGGGGTGCGGTGAGCACCACTTC.

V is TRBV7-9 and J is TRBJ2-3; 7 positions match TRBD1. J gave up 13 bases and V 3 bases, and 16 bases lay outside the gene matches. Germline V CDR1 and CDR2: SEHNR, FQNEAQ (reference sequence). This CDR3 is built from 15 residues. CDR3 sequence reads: CASSFGRSRGSDEYF. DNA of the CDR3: TGTGCCAGCAGCTTTGGAAGAAGCAGGGGGAGCGATGAGTATTTT.

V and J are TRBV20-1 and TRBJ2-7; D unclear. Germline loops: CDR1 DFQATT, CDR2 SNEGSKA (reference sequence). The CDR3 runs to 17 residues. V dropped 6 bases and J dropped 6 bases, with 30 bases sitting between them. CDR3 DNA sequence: TGCAGTGCCTCCCCCCTCCAACAGCGAACCACGTGGGGCGAGCAGTACTTC. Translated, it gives CSASPLQQRTTWGEQYF.

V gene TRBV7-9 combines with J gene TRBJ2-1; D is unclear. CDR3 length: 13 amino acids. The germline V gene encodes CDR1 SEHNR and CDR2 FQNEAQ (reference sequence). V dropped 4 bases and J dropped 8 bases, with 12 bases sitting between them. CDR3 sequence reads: CASSYGRSHEQFF. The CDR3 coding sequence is TGTGCCAGCAGCTATGGAAGGAGCCATGAGCAGTTCTTC.

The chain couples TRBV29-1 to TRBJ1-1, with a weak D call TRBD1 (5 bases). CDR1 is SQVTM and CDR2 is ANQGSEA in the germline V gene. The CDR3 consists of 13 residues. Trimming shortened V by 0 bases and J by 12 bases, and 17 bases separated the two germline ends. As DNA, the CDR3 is TGCAGCGTTGAAGATCGTTCGCTTGGGGCATCTTTCTTT. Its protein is CSVEDRSLGASFF.

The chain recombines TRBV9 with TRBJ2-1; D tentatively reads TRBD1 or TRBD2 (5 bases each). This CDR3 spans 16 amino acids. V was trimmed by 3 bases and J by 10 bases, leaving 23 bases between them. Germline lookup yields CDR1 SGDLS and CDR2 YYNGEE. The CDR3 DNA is TGTGCCAGCAGCGCATCCGGGACCCACATTGAGCAGGAGCAGTTCTTC. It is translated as CASSASGTHIEQEQFF.

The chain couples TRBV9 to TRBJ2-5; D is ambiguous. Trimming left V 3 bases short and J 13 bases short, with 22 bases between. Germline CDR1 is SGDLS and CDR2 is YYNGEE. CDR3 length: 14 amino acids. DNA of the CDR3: TGTGCCAGCAGCGGAGGCAGCGAGAGCACAGATACGTACTTC. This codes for CASSGGSESTDTYF.

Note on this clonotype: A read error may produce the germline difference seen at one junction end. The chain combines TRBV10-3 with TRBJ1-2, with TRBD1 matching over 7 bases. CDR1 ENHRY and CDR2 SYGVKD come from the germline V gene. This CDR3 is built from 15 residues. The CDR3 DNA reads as TGTGCCACCAGTGAGCTCCGGGAGGGGGCAAGCCCATCATCCTTC. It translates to CATSELREGASPSSF.

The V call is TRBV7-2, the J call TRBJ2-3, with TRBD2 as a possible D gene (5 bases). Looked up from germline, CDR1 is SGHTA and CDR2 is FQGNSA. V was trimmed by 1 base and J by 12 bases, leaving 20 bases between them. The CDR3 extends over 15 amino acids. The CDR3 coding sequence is TGTGCCAGCAGCTTAGAACCTGGGAGCAAAGAGCCCCAGTATTTT. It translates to CASSLEPGSKEPQYF.

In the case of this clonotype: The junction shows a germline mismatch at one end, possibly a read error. CDR3 region: CASSRGTARETPYF. The CDR3 region has the DNA TGTGCCAGCAGCAGAGGGACAGCCCGAGAGACCCCGTACTTC. The rearrangement uses TRBV9 and TRBJ2-5; the match to TRBD1 covers 7 bases. This CDR3 region has 14 residues. The germline V gene encodes CDR1 SGDLS and CDR2 YYNGEE.

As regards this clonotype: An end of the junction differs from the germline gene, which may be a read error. The CDR3 DNA reads TGTGCCAGCGGTTCGGGGCTCAACGCGCAGTACCACTGGTTT. Translating it yields CASGSGLNAQYHWF. The chain is built from TRBV7-2 and TRBJ2-3; perhaps D is TRBD1 or TRBD2 (5 bases each). Germline lookup yields CDR1 SGHTA and CDR2 FQGNSA. This CDR3 contains 14 residues. The whole variable domain, remainder taken from reference TRBV7-2 and TRBJ2-3, is GAGVSQSPSNKVTEKGKDVELRCDPISGHTALYWYRQSLGQGLEFLIYFQGNSAPDKSGLPSDRFSAERTGGSVSTLTIQRTQQEDSAVYLCASGSGLNAQYHWFGPGTRLTVL.

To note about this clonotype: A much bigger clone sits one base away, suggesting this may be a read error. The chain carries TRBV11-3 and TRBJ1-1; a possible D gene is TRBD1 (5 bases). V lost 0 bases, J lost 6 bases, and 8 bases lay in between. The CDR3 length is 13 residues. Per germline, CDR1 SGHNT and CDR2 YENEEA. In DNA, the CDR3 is TGTGCCAGCAGCTTAGAGCTGACAGCTGAAGCTTTCTTT. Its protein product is CASSLELTAEAFF.

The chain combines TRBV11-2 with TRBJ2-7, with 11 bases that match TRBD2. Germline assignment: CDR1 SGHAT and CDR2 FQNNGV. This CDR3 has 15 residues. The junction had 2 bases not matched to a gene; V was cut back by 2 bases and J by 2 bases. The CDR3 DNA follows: TGTGCCAGCAGCTTATCGACTAGCGGGGCCTACGAGCAGTACTTC. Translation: CASSLSTSGAYEQYF.